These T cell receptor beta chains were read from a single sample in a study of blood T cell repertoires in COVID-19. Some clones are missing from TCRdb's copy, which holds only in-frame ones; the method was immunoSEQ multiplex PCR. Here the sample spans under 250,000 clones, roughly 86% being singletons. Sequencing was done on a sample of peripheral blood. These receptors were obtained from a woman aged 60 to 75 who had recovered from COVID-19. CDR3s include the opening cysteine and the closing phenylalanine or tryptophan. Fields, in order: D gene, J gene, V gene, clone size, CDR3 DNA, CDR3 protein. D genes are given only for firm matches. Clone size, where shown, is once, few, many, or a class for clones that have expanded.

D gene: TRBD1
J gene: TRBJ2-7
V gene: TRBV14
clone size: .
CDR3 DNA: TGTGCCAGCAGCCACGACAGGGGGAAATCCTACGAGCAGTACTTC
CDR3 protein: CASSHDRGKSYEQYF

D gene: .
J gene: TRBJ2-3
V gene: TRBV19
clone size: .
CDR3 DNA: TGTGCCAGTAGTATAGGGAGGTACAGCACAGATACGCAGTATTTT
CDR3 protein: CASSIGRYSTDTQYF

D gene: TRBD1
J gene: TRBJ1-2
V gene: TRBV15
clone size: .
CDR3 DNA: TGTGCCACCAGCAGGGGTACAGGGGTGAGCTATGGCTACACCTTC
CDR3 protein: CATSRGTGVSYGYTF

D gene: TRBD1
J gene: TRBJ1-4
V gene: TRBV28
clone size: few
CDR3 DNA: TGTGCCAGCAGTTCCGGACAGGGGGCTTTGGAAAAACTGTTTTTT
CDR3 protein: CASSSGQGALEKLFF

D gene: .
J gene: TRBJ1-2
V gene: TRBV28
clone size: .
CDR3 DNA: TGTGCCAGCAGTTTTCGAGATGGCTACACCTTC
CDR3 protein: CASSFRDGYTF

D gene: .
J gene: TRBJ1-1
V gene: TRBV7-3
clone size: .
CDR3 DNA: TGTGCCAGCAGCTACAGGATGACCGATACTGAAGCTTTCTTT
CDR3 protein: CASSYRMTDTEAFF

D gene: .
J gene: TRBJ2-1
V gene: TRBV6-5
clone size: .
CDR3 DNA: TGTGCCAGCAGTTACCTCAGGTTTATGGATGAGCAGTTCTTC
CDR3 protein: CASSYLRFMDEQFF

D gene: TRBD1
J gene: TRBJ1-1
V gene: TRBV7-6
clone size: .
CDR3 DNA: TGTGCCAGCAGCTTAGGACAGGGGGGTGGAACTTTCTTT
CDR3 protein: CASSLGQGGGTFF

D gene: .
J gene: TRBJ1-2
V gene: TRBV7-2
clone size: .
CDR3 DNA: TGTGCCAGCAGCTTACCCCCTGAACTCTATGGCTACACCTTC
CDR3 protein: CASSLPPELYGYTF

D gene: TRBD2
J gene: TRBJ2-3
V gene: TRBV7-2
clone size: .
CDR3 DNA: TGTGCCAGCAGCTTTGGGGGGGGTGAAGCAGATACGCAGTATTTT
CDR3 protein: CASSFGGGEADTQYF

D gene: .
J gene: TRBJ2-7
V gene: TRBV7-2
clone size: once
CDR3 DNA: TGTGCCAGCAGCTTGTCCACCTACGAGCAGTACTTC
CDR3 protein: CASSLSTYEQYF

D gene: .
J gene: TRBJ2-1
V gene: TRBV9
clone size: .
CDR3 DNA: TGTGCCAGCGGCAACAATGAGCAGTTCTTC
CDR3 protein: CASGNNEQFF

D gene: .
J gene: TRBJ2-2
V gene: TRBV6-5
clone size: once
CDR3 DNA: TGTGCCGGCGGCTTGGTGGTCTCCGGGGAGCTGTTTTTT
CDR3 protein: CAGGLVVSGELFF

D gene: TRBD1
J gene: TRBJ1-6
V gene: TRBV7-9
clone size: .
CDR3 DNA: TGTGCCAGCAGCCCGTTTACGGGACAGGGGAACAAAAATTCACCCCTCCACTTT
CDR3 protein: CASSPFTGQGNKNSPLHF

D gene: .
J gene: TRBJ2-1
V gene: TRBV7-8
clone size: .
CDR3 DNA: TGTGCCAGCAGCCCAGGGCCCTATTACAATGAGCAGTTCTTC
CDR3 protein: CASSPGPYYNEQFF

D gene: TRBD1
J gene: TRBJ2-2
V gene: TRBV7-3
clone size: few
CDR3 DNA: TGTGCCAGCAGCTCAACAGGGGTGCACACCGGGGAGCTGTTTTTT
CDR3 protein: CASSSTGVHTGELFF

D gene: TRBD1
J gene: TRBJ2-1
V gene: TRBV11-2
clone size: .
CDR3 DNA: TGTGCCAGCAGCGGAGGGATGACAGGGGGCTATGATAATGAGCAGTTCTTC
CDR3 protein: CASSGGMTGGYDNEQFF

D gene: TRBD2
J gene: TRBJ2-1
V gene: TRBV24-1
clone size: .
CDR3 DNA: TGTGCCACCAGTGATATAGGTAGCGGGGTGTACAATGAGCAGTTCTTC
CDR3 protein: CATSDIGSGVYNEQFF

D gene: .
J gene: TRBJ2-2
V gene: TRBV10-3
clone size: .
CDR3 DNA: TGTGCCATCAGTGAGTCGACTCGGGCCGGGGAGCTGTTTTTT
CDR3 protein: CAISESTRAGELFF

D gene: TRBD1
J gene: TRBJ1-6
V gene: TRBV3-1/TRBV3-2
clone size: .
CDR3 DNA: TGTGCCAGCAGCCAAGCAAGTGGGGGACAGGGGATGGGGAAAAATTCACCCCTCCACTTT
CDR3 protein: CASSQASGGQGMGKNSPLHF

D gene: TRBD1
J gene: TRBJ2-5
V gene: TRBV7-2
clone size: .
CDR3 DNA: TGTGCCAGCAGCTTAGGACAGGGGCCCCAAGAGACCCAGTACTTC
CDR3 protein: CASSLGQGPQETQYF

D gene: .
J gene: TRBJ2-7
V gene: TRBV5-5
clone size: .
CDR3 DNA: TGTGCCAAGACAGGCTCCTACTACGAGCAGTACTTC
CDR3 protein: CAKTGSYYEQYF

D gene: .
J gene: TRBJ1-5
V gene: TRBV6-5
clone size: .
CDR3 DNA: TGTGCCAGCAGTTACGGAGGGGCCCGCAATCAGCCCCAGCATTTT
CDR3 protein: CASSYGGARNQPQHF

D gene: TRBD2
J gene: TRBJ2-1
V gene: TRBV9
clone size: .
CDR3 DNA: TGTGCCAGCAGCCCCTTGGGGGGGGAGTACAATGAGCAGTTCTTC
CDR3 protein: CASSPLGGEYNEQFF

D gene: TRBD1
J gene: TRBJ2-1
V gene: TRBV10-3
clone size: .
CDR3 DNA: TGTGCCATCAGTGAGTCGGATGGGACAGGGAACAAGCAGTTCTTC
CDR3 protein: CAISESDGTGNKQFF

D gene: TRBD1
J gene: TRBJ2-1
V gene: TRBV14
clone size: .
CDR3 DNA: TGTGCCAGCAGCCCCCTAACGCCGGGACAGGGCTCTAATGAGCAGTTCTTC
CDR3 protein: CASSPLTPGQGSNEQFF

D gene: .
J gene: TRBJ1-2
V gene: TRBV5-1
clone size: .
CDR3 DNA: TGCGCCAGCAGCTGGCAGGGTGATGGCTACACCTTC
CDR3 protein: CASSWQGDGYTF

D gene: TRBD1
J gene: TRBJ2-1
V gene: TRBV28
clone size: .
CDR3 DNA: TGTGCCAGCAGTTCCCACAGGGGTGGTAACAATGAGCAGTTCTTC
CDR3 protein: CASSSHRGGNNEQFF

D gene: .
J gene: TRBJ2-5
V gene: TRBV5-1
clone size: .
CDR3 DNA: TGCGCCAGCAGCCTGTACCAAGAGACCCAGTACTTC
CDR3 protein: CASSLYQETQYF

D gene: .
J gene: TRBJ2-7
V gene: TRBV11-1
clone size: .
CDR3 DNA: TGTGCCAGCAGCCGGTACGGTCCCTACGAGCAGTACTTC
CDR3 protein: CASSRYGPYEQYF

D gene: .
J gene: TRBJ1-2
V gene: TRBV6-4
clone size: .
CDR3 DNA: TGTGCCAGCAGTCCAACCAAACAGGATAACTATGGCTACACCTTC
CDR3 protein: CASSPTKQDNYGYTF

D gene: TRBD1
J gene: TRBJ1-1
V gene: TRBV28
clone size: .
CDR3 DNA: TGTGCCAGCAGTTTATCCCCGGGACAGGACACTGAAGCTTTCTTT
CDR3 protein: CASSLSPGQDTEAFF

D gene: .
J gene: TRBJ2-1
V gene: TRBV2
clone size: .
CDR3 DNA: TGTGCCAGCACGAGGTACAATGAGCAGTTCTTC
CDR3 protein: CASTRYNEQFF

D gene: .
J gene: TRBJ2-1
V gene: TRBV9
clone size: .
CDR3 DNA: TGTGCCAGCAGCGTAAGAGGGTTGGGTAGGAATGAGCAGTTCTTC
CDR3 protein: CASSVRGLGRNEQFF

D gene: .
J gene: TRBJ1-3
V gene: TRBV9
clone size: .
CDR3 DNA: TGTGCCAGCAGCGTAGTTGCGTCTGGAAACACCATATATTTT
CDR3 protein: CASSVVASGNTIYF